Listed below are T cell receptor beta chains from one sample, sequenced in a study of T cells in Graves' hyperthyroidism and ophthalmopathy. Via MiXCR, TCRdb re-called the multiplex PCR reads, giving one row per CDR3 protein. The table has roughly 500,000 distinct CDR3 sequences, approximately 15% seen once. The sample taken for sequencing was blood. The source is a woman between 25 and 40 years old with Graves' hyperthyroidism that later progressed to Graves' ophthalmopathy. The CDR3 runs from the conserved cysteine through the conserved F or W. The D gene is left open where the match is weak. Clone size, where shown, is once, few, many, or a class for clones that have expanded.

size,length,D,J,V,DNA,CDR3
many,14,TRBD1,TRBJ1-5,TRBV12-5,TGTGCTAGTGGTTTTGGACAGGAACATCAGCCCCAGCATTTT,CASGFGQEHQPQHF
many,15,TRBD1,TRBJ1-1,TRBV7-9,TGTGCCAGCAGCTTCGACAGGGGCCCGAACACTGAAGCTTTCTTT,CASSFDRGPNTEAFF
many,14,TRBD1,TRBJ2-2,TRBV12-5,TGTGCTAGTGGACTGGACAGGGAGGTCGGGGAGCTGTTTTTT,CASGLDREVGELFF
many,15,.,TRBJ1-1,TRBV7-2,TGTGCCAGCAGCTTAACGTGGGGAGGGTGGACTGAAGCTTTCTTT,CASSLTWGGWTEAFF
many,13,.,TRBJ2-7,TRBV28,TGTGCCAGCAGGGGGACGGGCTCCTACGAGCAGTACTTC,CASRGTGSYEQYF
.,15,.,TRBJ1-4,TRBV7-2,TGTGCCAGCAGCTTAAGATGGGGGACTGATGAAAAACTGTTTTTT,CASSLRWGTDEKLFF
many,17,TRBD2,TRBJ2-5,TRBV3-1,TGTGCCAGCAGCCACCACTCTAGCGGGAAGGGAGCGGAGACCCAGTACTTC,CASSHHSSGKGAETQYF
few,16,TRBD2,TRBJ2-1,TRBV19,TGTGCGAAGGGACTAGCGGGGGAACAGGACTACAATGAGCAGTTCTTC,CAKGLAGEQDYNEQFF
many,15,.,TRBJ1-2,TRBV6-5,TGTGCCAGCAGTTACTCTTACCGGGTCCAGGATGGCTACACCTTC,CASSYSYRVQDGYTF
many,15,.,TRBJ1-2,TRBV12-3/TRBV12-4,TGTGCCAGCAGTTTAAGTCCTGGACAGCTCTATGGCTACACCTTC,CASSLSPGQLYGYTF
many,16,.,TRBJ1-1,TRBV7-8,TGTGCCAGCAGCACCCGCCAACTAGGCGGTAACACTGAAGCTTTCTTT,CASSTRQLGGNTEAFF
many,16,TRBD2,TRBJ2-2,TRBV11-2,TGTGCCAGCAGCTCCCAAGCGGGAGCTAACACCGGGGAGCTGTTTTTT,CASSSQAGANTGELFF
many,18,TRBD2,TRBJ2-1,TRBV12-5,TGTGCTAGTGGTTTCCCCCTCCCAGGGACTAGCGGGAGAAGCGAGCAGTTCTTC,CASGFPLPGTSGRSEQFF
few,12,.,TRBJ2-2,TRBV5-4,TGTGCCAGCAGCTTTGGATCCGGGGAGCTGTTTTTT,CASSFGSGELFF
many,12,.,TRBJ2-7,TRBV28,TGTGCCAGCGGCCAGGGGCCCTACGAGCAGTACTTC,CASGQGPYEQYF
many,13,.,TRBJ2-7,TRBV12-3/TRBV12-4,TGTGCCAGCAGTTTATACAGCTCCTACGAGCAGTACTTC,CASSLYSSYEQYF
many,14,.,TRBJ2-5,TRBV9,TGTGCCAGCAGCGTAGAGGGCCTTCAAGAGACCCAGTACTTC,CASSVEGLQETQYF